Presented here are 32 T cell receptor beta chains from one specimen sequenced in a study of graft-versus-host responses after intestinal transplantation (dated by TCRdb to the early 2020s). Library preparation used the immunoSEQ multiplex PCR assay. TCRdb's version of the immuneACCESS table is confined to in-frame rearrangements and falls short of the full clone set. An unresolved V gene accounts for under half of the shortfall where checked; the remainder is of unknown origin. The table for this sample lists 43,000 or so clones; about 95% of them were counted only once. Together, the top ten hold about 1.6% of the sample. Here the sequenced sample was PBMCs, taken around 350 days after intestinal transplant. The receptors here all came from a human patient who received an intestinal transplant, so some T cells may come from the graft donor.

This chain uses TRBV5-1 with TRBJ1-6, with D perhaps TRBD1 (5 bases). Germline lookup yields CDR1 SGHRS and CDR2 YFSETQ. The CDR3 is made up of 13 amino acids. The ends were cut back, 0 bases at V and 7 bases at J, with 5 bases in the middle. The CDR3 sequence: CASSLDRNSPLHF. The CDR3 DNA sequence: TGCGCCAGCAGCTTGGACAGGAATTCACCCCTCCACTTT. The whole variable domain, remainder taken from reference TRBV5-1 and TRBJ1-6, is KAGVTQTPRYLIKTRGQQVTLSCSPISGHRSVSWYQQTPGQGLQFLFEYFSETQRNKGNFPGRFSGRQFSNSRSEMNVSTLELGDSALYLCASSLDRNSPLHFGNGTRLTVT.

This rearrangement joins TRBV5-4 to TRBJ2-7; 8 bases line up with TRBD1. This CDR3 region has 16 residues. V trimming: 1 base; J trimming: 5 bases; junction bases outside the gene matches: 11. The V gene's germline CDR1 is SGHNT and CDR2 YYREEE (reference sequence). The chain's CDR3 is CASSLMDRAPEDEQYF. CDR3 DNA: TGTGCCAGCAGCTTGATGGACAGGGCACCAGAGGACGAGCAGTACTTC.

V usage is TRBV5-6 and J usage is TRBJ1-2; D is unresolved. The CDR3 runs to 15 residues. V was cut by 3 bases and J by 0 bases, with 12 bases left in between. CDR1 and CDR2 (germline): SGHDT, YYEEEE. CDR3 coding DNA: TGTGCCAGCAGCTCAGAGACGGACGCTAACTATGGCTACACCTTC. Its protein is CASSSETDANYGYTF.

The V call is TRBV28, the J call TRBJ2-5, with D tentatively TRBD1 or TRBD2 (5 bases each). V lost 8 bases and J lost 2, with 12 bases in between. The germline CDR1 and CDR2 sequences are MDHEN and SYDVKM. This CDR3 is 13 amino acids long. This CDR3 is CASSWGNQETQYF. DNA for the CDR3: TGTGCCAGCTCTTGGGGGAATCAAGAGACCCAGTACTTC.

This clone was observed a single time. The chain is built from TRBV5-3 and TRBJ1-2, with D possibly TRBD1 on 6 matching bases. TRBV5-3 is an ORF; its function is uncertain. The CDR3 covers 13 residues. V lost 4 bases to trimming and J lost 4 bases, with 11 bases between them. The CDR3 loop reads CARSPGAFYGYTF. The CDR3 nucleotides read TGTGCCAGAAGCCCAGGGGCGTTCTATGGCTACACCTTC.

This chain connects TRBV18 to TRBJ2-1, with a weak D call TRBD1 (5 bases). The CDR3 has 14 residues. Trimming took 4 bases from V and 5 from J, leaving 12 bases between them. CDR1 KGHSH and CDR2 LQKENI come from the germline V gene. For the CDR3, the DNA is TGTGCCAGCTCACGCCCAGGGCTAAACAATGAGCAGTTCTTC. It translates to CASSRPGLNNEQFF. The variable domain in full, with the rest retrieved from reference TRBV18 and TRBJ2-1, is NAGVMQNPRHLVRRRGQEARLRCSPMKGHSHVYWYRQLPEEGLKFMVYLQKENIIDESGMPKERFSAEFPKEGPSILRIQQVVRGDSAAYFCASSRPGLNNEQFFGPGTRLTVL.

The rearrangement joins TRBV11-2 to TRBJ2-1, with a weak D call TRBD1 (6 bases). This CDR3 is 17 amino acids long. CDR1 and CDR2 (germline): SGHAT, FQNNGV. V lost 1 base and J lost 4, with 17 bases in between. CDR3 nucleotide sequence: TGTGCCAGCAGCTTAGTCAGTCAGGGGACGGGGTACAATGAGCAGTTCTTC. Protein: CASSLVSQGTGYNEQFF. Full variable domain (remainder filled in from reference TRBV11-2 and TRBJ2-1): EAGVAQSPRYKIIEKRQSVAFWCNPISGHATLYWYQQILGQGPKLLIQFQNNGVVDDSQLPKDRFSAERLKGVDSTLKIQPAKLEDSAVYLCASSLVSQGTGYNEQFFGPGTRLTVL.

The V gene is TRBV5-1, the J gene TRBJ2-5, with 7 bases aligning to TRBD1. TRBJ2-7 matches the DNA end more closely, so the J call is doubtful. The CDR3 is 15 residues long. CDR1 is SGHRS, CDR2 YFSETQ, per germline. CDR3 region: CASPNHDRAVDEQYF. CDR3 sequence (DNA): TGCGCCAGCCCAAACCACGACAGGGCGGTAGACGAGCAGTACTTC.

For the CDR3, the DNA is TGTGCCAGCAGTCACAAAAGTGGGGCCAACGTCCTGACTTTC. Its translation: CASSHKSGANVLTF. This rearrangement joins TRBV6-5 to TRBJ2-6; D unclear. The CDR3 totals 14 residues. Between the trimmed V and J ends, which lost 5 bases and 3 bases, there was a span of 8 bases. Germline values: CDR1 MNHEY, CDR2 SVGAGI.

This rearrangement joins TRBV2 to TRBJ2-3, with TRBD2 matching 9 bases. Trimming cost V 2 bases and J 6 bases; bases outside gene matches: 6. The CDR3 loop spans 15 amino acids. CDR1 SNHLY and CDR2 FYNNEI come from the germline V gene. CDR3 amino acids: CASSERGGRADTQYF. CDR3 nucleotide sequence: TGTGCCAGCAGTGAAAGGGGCGGGAGGGCGGATACGCAGTATTTT. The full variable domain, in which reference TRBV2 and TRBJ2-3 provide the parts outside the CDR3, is EPEVTQTPSHQVTQMGQEVILRCVPISNHLYFYWYRQILGQKVEFLVSFYNNEISEKSEIFDDQFSVERPDGSNFTLKIRSTKLEDSAMYFCASSERGGRADTQYFGPGTRLTVL.

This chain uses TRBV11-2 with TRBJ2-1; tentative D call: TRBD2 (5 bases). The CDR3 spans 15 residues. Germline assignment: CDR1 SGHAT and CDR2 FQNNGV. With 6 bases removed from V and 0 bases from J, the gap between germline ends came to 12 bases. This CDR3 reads CASSYDGISYNEQFF. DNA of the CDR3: TGTGCCAGCAGTTACGACGGGATCTCCTACAATGAGCAGTTCTTC.

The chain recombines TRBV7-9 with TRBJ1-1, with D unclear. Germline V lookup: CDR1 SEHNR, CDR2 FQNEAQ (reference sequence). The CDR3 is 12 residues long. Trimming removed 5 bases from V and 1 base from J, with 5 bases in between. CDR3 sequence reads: CASSPENTEAFF. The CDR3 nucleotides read TGTGCCAGCAGCCCGGAGAACACTGAAGCTTTCTTT.

CDR3 in amino acids: CAWSGSRGGNEQFF. The CDR3, as DNA: TGTGCCTGGAGTGGGAGCAGGGGAGGGAATGAGCAGTTCTTC. The chain has TRBV30 and TRBJ2-1; maybe TRBD2 (7 bases). V lost 1 base to trimming and J lost 7 bases, with 14 bases between them. The CDR3 spans 14 residues. Germline CDR1 and CDR2: GTSNPN and SVGIG (reference sequence).

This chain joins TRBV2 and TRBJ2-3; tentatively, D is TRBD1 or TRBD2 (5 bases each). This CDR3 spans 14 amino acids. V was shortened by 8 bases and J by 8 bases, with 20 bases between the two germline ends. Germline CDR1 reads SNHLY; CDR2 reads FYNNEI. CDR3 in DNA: TGTGCCAGCGGTTGGTGGGACCCGGGTGTTACGCAGTATTTT. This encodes CASGWWDPGVTQYF.

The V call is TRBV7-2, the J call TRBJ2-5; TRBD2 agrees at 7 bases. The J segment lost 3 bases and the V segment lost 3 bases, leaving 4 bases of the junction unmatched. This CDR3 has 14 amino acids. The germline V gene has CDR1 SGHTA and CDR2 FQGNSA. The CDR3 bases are TGTGCCAGCAGCTTTCCCCTAGCGGAAGAGACCCAGTACTTC. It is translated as CASSFPLAEETQYF.

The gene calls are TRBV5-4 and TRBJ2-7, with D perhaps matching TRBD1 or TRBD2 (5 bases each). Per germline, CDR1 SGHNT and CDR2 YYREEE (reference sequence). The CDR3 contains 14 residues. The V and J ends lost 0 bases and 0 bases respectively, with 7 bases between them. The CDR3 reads CASSLGGSSYEQYF. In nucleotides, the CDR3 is TGTGCCAGCAGCTTGGGGGGGAGCTCCTACGAGCAGTACTTC.

CDR3 sequence (DNA): TGTGCCATCAGTGAGGCTAGCGGATACAATGAGCAGTTCTTC. Its translation is CAISEASGYNEQFF. The gene calls are TRBV10-3 and TRBJ2-1; TRBD2 aligns across 7 bases. This CDR3 spans 14 amino acids. Germline V gives CDR1 ENHRY, CDR2 SYGVKD. The trim removed 2 bases at V and 4 bases at J, leaving 2 bases unmatched.

CDR3 loop: CASSIRALQGGTGELFF. The CDR3 DNA sequence: TGTGCCAGCAGCATCCGGGCCCTCCAAGGAGGCACCGGGGAGCTGTTTTTT. The V and J genes are TRBV7-9 and TRBJ2-2; maybe TRBD2 (5 bases). The CDR3 runs to 17 residues. Trimming removed 5 bases at V and 4 bases at J, with 20 bases between. Germline-derived CDR1 and CDR2 are SEHNR and FQNEAQ (reference sequence).

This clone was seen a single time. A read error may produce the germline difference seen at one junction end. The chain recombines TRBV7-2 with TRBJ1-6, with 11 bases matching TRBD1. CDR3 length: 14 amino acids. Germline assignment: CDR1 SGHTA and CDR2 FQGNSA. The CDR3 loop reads CASSQGQGDSPPHF. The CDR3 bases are TGTGCCAGCAGCCAGGGACAGGGGGATTCACCCCCCCACTTT.

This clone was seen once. The DNA for the CDR3 is TGTGCCAGTGCCCGGGGACAGGGACCCGTCTGGGGGGCCAACGTCCTGACTTTC. This translates into CASARGQGPVWGANVLTF. This rearrangement joins TRBV28 to TRBJ2-6; 9 bases line up with TRBD1. With V trimmed by 9 bases and J by 4 bases, 16 bases remained unmatched. Per the germline V gene, CDR1 is MDHEN and CDR2 is SYDVKM. CDR3 length: 18 amino acids.

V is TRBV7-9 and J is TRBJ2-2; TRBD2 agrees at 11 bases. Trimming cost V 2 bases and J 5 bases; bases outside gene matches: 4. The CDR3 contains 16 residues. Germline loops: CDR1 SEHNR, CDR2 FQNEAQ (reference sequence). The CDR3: CASSLTASGRTGELFF. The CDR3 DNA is TGTGCCAGCAGCTTAACAGCTAGCGGGAGGACCGGGGAGCTGTTTTTT.

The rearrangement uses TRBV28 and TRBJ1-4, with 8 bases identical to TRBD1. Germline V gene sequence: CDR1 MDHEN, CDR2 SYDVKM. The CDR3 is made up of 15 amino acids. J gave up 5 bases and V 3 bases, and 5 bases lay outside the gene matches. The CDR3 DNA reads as TGTGCCAGCAGTTTTCAACAGGGGGAGAATGAAAAACTGTTTTTT. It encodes CASSFQQGENEKLFF.

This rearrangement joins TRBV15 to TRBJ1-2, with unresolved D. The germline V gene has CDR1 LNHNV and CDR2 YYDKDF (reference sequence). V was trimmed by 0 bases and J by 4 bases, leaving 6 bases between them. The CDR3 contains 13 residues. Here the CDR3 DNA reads TGTGCCACCAGCAGAGATCACAGCTATGGCTACACCTTC. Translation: CATSRDHSYGYTF.

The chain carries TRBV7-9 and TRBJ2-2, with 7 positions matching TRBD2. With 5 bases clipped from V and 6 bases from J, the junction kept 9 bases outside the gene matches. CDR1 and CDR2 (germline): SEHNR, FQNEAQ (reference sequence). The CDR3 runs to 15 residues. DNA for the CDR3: TGTGCCAGCAGCCCCCCCGGGAGCGGGGCCGGGGAGCTGTTTTTT. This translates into CASSPPGSGAGELFF.

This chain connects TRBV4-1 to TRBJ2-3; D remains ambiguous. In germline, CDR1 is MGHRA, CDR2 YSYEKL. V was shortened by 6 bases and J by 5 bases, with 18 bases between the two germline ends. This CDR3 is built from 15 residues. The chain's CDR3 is CASSPSTFEQDTQYF. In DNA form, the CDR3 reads TGCGCCAGCAGTCCAAGTACCTTCGAGCAAGATACGCAGTATTTT.

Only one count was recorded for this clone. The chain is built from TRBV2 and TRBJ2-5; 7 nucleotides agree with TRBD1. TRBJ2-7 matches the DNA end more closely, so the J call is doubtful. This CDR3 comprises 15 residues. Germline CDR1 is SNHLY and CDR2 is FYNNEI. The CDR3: CASSDPGTDAYEQYF. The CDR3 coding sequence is TGTGCCAGCAGTGACCCCGGGACAGACGCCTACGAGCAGTACTTC.

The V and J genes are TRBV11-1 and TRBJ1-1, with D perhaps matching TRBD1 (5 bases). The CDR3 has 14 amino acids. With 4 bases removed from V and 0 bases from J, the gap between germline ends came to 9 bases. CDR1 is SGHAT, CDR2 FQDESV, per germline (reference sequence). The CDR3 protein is CASSSQGMNTEAFF. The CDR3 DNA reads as TGTGCCAGCAGCTCGCAGGGAATGAACACTGAAGCTTTCTTT.

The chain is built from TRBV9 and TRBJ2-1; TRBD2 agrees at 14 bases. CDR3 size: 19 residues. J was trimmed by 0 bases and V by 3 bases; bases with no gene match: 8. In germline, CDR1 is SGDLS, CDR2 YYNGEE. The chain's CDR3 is CASSGYSGLAGVSYNEQFF. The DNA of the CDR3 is TGTGCCAGCAGCGGCTACTCGGGACTAGCGGGAGTCTCCTACAATGAGCAGTTCTTC.

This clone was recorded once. The CDR3 coding sequence is TGTGCAAGTCGCTTCCTGGCCGGGGAGCTGTTTTTT. It encodes CASRFLAGELFF. V and J are TRBV12-2 and TRBJ2-2. TRBV12-2 is a pseudogene. CDR3 length: 12 amino acids.

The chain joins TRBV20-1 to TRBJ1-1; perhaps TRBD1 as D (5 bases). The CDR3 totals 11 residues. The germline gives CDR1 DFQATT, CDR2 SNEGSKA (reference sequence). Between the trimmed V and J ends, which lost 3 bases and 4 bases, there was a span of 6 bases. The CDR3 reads CSARTATEAFF. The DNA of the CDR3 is TGCAGTGCTAGGACAGCCACTGAAGCTTTCTTT.

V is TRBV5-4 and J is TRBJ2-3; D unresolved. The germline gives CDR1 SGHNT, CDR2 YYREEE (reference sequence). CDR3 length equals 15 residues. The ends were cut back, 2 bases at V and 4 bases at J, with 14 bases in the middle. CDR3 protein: CASSFEGSRADTQYF. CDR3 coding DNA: TGTGCCAGCAGCTTTGAAGGTTCTCGCGCAGATACGCAGTATTTT.

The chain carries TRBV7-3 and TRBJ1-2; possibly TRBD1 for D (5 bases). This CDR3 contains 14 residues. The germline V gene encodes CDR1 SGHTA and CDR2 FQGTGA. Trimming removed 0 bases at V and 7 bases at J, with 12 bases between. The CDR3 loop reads CASSLTSGGGGYTF. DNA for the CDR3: TGTGCCAGCAGCTTAACCTCTGGGGGTGGTGGCTACACCTTC.